Each of the 24 T cell receptor beta chains below was sequenced from the same sample in a study of T cell responses to AZD1222 COVID-19 vaccine. The assay was immunoSEQ multiplex PCR, and TCRdb's table has in-frame clones only and misses some. Of 150,000 to 200,000 clones listed, approximately 94% are singletons. The sample was peripheral blood, taken on day 0 of AZD1222 vaccination. These receptors came from an adult in good health.

V usage is TRBV29-1 and J usage is TRBJ1-3; D not certain. The length of the CDR3 is 14 residues. Trimming shortened V by 6 bases and J by 0 bases, and 12 bases separated the two germline ends. Germline V lookup: CDR1 SQVTM, CDR2 ANQGSEA. The chain's CDR3 is CSVSRRISGNTIYF. The CDR3 DNA is TGCAGCGTATCCAGGCGAATCTCTGGAAACACCATATATTTT.

V usage is TRBV27 and J usage is TRBJ1-5; 8 positions agree with TRBD1. The ends lost 0 bases at V and 4 bases at J; junction bases unmatched: 5. The CDR3 runs to 16 residues. Germline V gene lookup returns CDR1 MNHEY and CDR2 SMNVEV (reference sequence). The CDR3 loop is CASSLSGQGPNQPQHF. The CDR3 DNA sequence: TGTGCCAGCAGTTTATCTGGACAGGGCCCAAATCAGCCCCAGCATTTT.

The V and J genes are TRBV7-2 and TRBJ2-5; D is uncertain. The length of the CDR3 is 13 residues. With 3 bases removed from V and 2 bases from J, the gap between germline ends came to 7 bases. Germline loops: CDR1 SGHTA, CDR2 FQGNSA. The CDR3 spells CASSFGRQETQYF. The CDR3 coding sequence is TGTGCCAGCAGCTTCGGTAGGCAAGAGACCCAGTACTTC.

The chain combines TRBV6-4 with TRBJ1-2; D may be TRBD1 (6 bases). Germline V gene lookup returns CDR1 MRHNA and CDR2 SNTAGT. The CDR3 is 15 residues long. V was pared by 1 base and J by 4 bases, with 13 bases between. CDR3 coding DNA: TGTGCCAGCAGTGACTGGGGACAAAGGGGCTATGGCTACACCTTC. This translates into CASSDWGQRGYGYTF.

The rearrangement joins TRBV10-3 to TRBJ2-7; 7 bases match TRBD2. J lost 5 bases, V lost 4 bases, and 17 bases had no gene match. Per germline, CDR1 ENHRY and CDR2 SYGVKD. The CDR3 has 17 residues. The CDR3 protein is CAISVGDSKTGGNEQYF. The CDR3 DNA is TGTGCCATCAGTGTTGGCGATTCAAAGACCGGGGGGAACGAGCAGTACTTC.

The chain joins TRBV5-8 to TRBJ2-5; D unresolved. The V gene's germline CDR1 is SGHTS and CDR2 YDEGEE. The CDR3 contains 12 residues. V lost 7 bases, J lost 7 bases, and 14 bases lay in between. CDR3: CASDALGPTQYF. The CDR3 nucleotides are TGTGCCAGCGATGCCCTGGGCCCGACCCAGTACTTC.

The rearrangement uses TRBV5-6 and TRBJ1-1; D gene unclear. In germline, CDR1 is SGHDT, CDR2 YYEEEE. Deletions cut 3 bases from V and 3 bases from J, with 15 bases between. The CDR3 covers 15 residues. CDR3 region: CASSWRRPQHTEAFF. CDR3 DNA sequence: TGTGCCAGCAGCTGGCGGAGGCCCCAACACACTGAAGCTTTCTTT.

The V and J genes are TRBV15 and TRBJ1-4; the D gene is possibly TRBD1 (6 bases). This CDR3 is 15 amino acids long. The V and J ends lost 1 base and 7 bases respectively, with 13 bases between them. Germline lookup yields CDR1 LNHNV and CDR2 YYDKDF (reference sequence). CDR3 in DNA: TGTGCCACCAGCAGAGCGGGGGCGCCTGTTGAAAAACTGTTTTTT. Encoded protein: CATSRAGAPVEKLFF.

The genes are TRBV2 and TRBJ1-5; TRBD1 might be the D (6 bases). Trimming shortened V by 10 bases and J by 3 bases, and 16 bases separated the two germline ends. The CDR3 runs 14 residues. Germline V gene sequence: CDR1 SNHLY, CDR2 FYNNEI. CDR3 in amino acids: CATAPDRLNQPQHF. For the CDR3, the DNA is TGTGCCACAGCCCCAGACAGGCTCAATCAGCCCCAGCATTTT.

The V gene is TRBV29-1, the J gene TRBJ1-1; 7 positions match TRBD1. V lost 6 bases and J lost 1; bases outside the gene matches: 11. The CDR3 is 15 residues long. Per the germline V gene, CDR1 is SQVTM and CDR2 is ANQGSEA. In DNA, the CDR3 is TGCAGCGTGCAGCCTGAACAGGGGAGGAACACTGAAGCTTTCTTT. This gives the protein CSVQPEQGRNTEAFF.

V and J are TRBV27 and TRBJ2-1; no clear D. The CDR3 spans 14 residues. V was cut by 6 bases and J by 5 bases, with 14 bases left in between. Germline CDR1 is MNHEY and CDR2 is SMNVEV (reference sequence). For the CDR3, the DNA is TGTGCCAGCAGCATATATTTCCCGGACAATGAGCAGTTCTTC. This sequence encodes CASSIYFPDNEQFF.

This clone is a singleton in its sample. This chain joins TRBV7-9 and TRBJ2-7; D uncertain. CDR1 SEHNR and CDR2 FQNEAQ come from the germline V gene (reference sequence). The CDR3 covers 13 residues. Trimming stripped 2 bases from V and 4 bases from J, with 9 bases between. The DNA of the CDR3 is TGTGCCAGCAGCTTAAGGGCAGAATACGAGCAGTACTTC. As protein: CASSLRAEYEQYF.

The chain uses TRBV28 and TRBJ2-1; D perhaps matches TRBD2 (6 bases). V dropped 7 bases and J dropped 8 bases, with 21 bases sitting between them. This CDR3 contains 15 residues. Per germline, CDR1 MDHEN and CDR2 SYDVKM. The CDR3, as DNA: TGTGCCAGCAACCCAATGGCCGGGAGAAGGGATGAGCAGTTCTTC. As protein: CASNPMAGRRDEQFF.

V usage is TRBV4-2 and J usage is TRBJ2-1; 10 positions match TRBD2. Germline values: CDR1 LGHNA, CDR2 YNFKEQ. Losses at the gene ends were 0 bases for V and 4 bases for J; bases not matched to a gene: 9. The CDR3 covers 18 residues. The CDR3 region is CASSQENEAGGGYNEQFF. Here the CDR3 DNA reads TGTGCCAGCAGCCAAGAAAATGAAGCGGGAGGGGGATACAATGAGCAGTTCTTC.

The chain employs TRBV28 and TRBJ2-3, with a weak D call TRBD1 (6 bases). This CDR3 comprises 13 residues. V was trimmed by 8 bases and J by 4 bases, leaving 13 bases between them. CDR1 is MDHEN and CDR2 is SYDVKM in the germline V gene. Here the CDR3 DNA reads TGTGCCAGCGGCCAGGGGCGCCCAGATACGCAGTATTTT. This translates into CASGQGRPDTQYF.

This chain connects TRBV6-6 to TRBJ1-2, with D possibly being TRBD1 (6 bases). The ends were cut back, 3 bases at V and 2 bases at J, with 7 bases in the middle. This CDR3 comprises 13 residues. The germline gives CDR1 MNHNY, CDR2 SVGAGI (reference sequence). The CDR3 region is CASSYDRNYGYTF. CDR3 DNA: TGTGCCAGCAGTTATGACAGGAACTATGGCTACACCTTC.

The chain couples TRBV10-3 to TRBJ1-4; D perhaps matches TRBD1 (6 bases). Between the trimmed V and J ends, which lost 11 bases and 6 bases, there was a span of 22 bases. Germline assignment: CDR1 ENHRY and CDR2 SYGVKD. The CDR3 spans 15 residues. The CDR3 sequence is CASKATGTLDEKLFF. The CDR3, as DNA: TGTGCCTCTAAGGCCACCGGGACATTAGATGAAAAACTGTTTTTT.

V usage is TRBV19 and J usage is TRBJ2-7; no reliable D call. The CDR3 has 14 residues. V lost 2 bases, J lost 0 bases, and 8 bases lay in between. Germline V gene sequence: CDR1 LNHDA, CDR2 SQIVND (reference sequence). The CDR3 DNA follows: TGTGCCAGTAGTATAAGCGACAACTCCTACGAGCAGTACTTC. Its translation: CASSISDNSYEQYF. Using reference TRBV19 and TRBJ2-7 for the parts outside the CDR3, the full variable domain is DGGITQSPKYLFRKEGQNVTLSCEQNLNHDAMYWYRQDPGQGLRLIYYSQIVNDFQKGDIAEGYSVSREKKESFPLTVTSAQKNPTAFYLCASSISDNSYEQYFGPGTRLTVT.

In its sample, this clone was seen once. The gene calls are TRBV6-2 or TRBV6-3 and TRBJ2-2, with D maybe TRBD1 (6 bases). With 2 bases removed from V and 3 bases from J, the gap between germline ends came to 10 bases. This CDR3 has 15 amino acids. CDR1 and CDR2 (germline): MNHEY, SVGEGT. CDR3 protein: CASSYGGQYTGELFF. CDR3 in DNA: TGTGCCAGCAGTTACGGAGGACAGTACACCGGGGAGCTGTTTTTT.

The chain links TRBV5-1 to TRBJ2-1; D may correspond to TRBD1 or TRBD2 (5 bases each). V lost 5 bases, J lost 9 bases, and 15 bases lay in between. Germline V gene sequence: CDR1 SGHRS, CDR2 YFSETQ. The length of the CDR3 is 13 residues. CDR3 protein: CASSRWMGVEQFF. CDR3 bases: TGCGCCAGCAGTCGCTGGATGGGGGTTGAGCAGTTCTTC.

The J gene is TRBJ2-1, the V gene TRBV7-7, with a possible D match to TRBD1 (5 bases). From germline, CDR1 is SSHAT and CDR2 FNYEAQ (reference sequence). Trimming removed 3 bases at V and 8 bases at J, with 11 bases between. CDR3 length: 13 residues. CDR3 coding DNA: TGTGCCAGCAGCTTTGAGCAGGGCGATGAGCAGTTCTTC. Protein: CASSFEQGDEQFF.

The rearrangement joins TRBV28 to TRBJ2-2, with 9 bases aligning to TRBD2. Per the germline V gene, CDR1 is MDHEN and CDR2 is SYDVKM. After removal of 6 bases from V and 7 bases from J, the junction contained 15 bases not matched to a gene. The CDR3 contains 17 residues. CDR3 coding DNA: TGTGCCAGCAGGCGAAGTGGTAGCGGGAGTTTTATCGGGGAGCTGTTTTTT. Amino acid sequence: CASRRSGSGSFIGELFF.

The chain has TRBV9 and TRBJ1-2; tentative D call: TRBD1 (6 bases). Per the germline V gene, CDR1 is SGDLS and CDR2 is YYNGEE. This CDR3 is 14 amino acids long. The ends were cut back, 0 bases at V and 10 bases at J, with 16 bases in the middle. The CDR3 sequence: CASSVGPGEKDYTF. The CDR3 DNA sequence: TGTGCCAGCAGCGTAGGACCAGGGGAGAAAGACTACACCTTC.

The chain couples TRBV4-1 to TRBJ2-1; 7 bases map to TRBD2. Germline CDR1 reads MGHRA; CDR2 reads YSYEKL. This CDR3 is built from 15 residues. V shed 6 bases and J 2 bases; nucleotides not matched to a gene: 7. CDR3 nucleotides: TGCGCCAGCAGTGGGGAGGGAGTCGCCTACAATGAGCAGTTCTTC. Encoded protein: CASSGEGVAYNEQFF.